The next 16 T cell receptor beta chains were all read from a single sample in a study of blood T cells in healthy people across ages. Using a J-beta primer mix together with a sample-barcoded 5' primer, a second PCR was run for about 6 to 11 cycles. A single record per CDR3 protein comes from TCRdb applying MiXCR to the 5' RACE reads. The sample lists fewer than 950,000 distinct CDR3 sequences, about 55% occurring once. Specimen: blood. Every receptor here comes from a man older than 75 in good health.

CDR3 loop: CASSDRSGAPDTQYF. For the CDR3, the DNA is TGTGCCAGCAGTGACCGTAGCGGAGCCCCAGATACGCAGTATTTT. The rearrangement joins TRBV2 to TRBJ2-3, with D possibly TRBD2 on 6 matching bases. Germline CDR1 reads SNHLY; CDR2 reads FYNNEI. The ends were cut back, 3 bases at V and 4 bases at J, with 14 bases in the middle. The CDR3 runs to 15 residues.

This chain links TRBV18 with TRBJ2-7; the match to TRBD1 covers 8 bases. CDR1 and CDR2 from the germline V gene are KGHSH and LQKENI. The CDR3 runs 15 residues. The J segment lost 3 bases and the V segment lost 5 bases, leaving 9 bases of the junction unmatched. CDR3 nucleotides: TGTGCCAGCTCATTCCAGGGGGCCTTAGGCTACGAGCAGTACTTC. It translates to CASSFQGALGYEQYF.

The chain recombines TRBV15 with TRBJ1-1; D may be TRBD1 (5 bases). Per germline, CDR1 LNHNV and CDR2 YYDKDF (reference sequence). This CDR3 has 14 amino acids. The V and J ends lost 3 bases and 6 bases respectively, with 14 bases between them. The CDR3: CATSSPRGDSEAFF. CDR3 nucleotide sequence: TGTGCCACCAGCAGCCCTCGCGGGGACTCTGAAGCTTTCTTT.

The rearrangement uses TRBV6-2 or TRBV6-3 and TRBJ2-7; D is perhaps TRBD1 (6 bases). Germline CDR1 MNHEY, CDR2 SVGEGT. The CDR3 is made up of 16 amino acids. Trimming pared 0 bases from V and 3 bases from J, leaving 15 bases between. CDR3 protein: CASSYSFRTEDYEQYF. CDR3 coding DNA: TGTGCCAGCAGTTACTCCTTCCGGACAGAGGACTACGAGCAGTACTTC.

The chain joins TRBV9 to TRBJ2-5, with 7 bases identical to TRBD2. The length of the CDR3 is 16 residues. Unmatched junction bases numbered 7, after V lost 0 bases and J lost 2 bases. Germline assignment: CDR1 SGDLS and CDR2 YYNGEE. Here the CDR3 DNA reads TGTGCCAGCAGCGTAGTTCGCGGGAGAGGGCAAGAGACCCAGTACTTC. It specifies CASSVVRGRGQETQYF.

The CDR3 loop reads CSVEDLAGGGVEQFF. The DNA for the CDR3 is TGCAGCGTTGAAGATCTGGCGGGGGGAGGAGTAGAGCAGTTCTTC. J is TRBJ2-1 and V is TRBV29-1, with TRBD2 matching over 8 bases. The CDR3 extends over 15 amino acids. The germline V gene encodes CDR1 SQVTM and CDR2 ANQGSEA. The J segment lost 10 bases and the V segment lost 0 bases, leaving 11 bases of the junction unmatched.

This clonotype was seen only a few times. The genes are TRBV29-1 and TRBJ2-7, with D possibly TRBD1 on 6 matching bases. The CDR3 spans 12 residues. CDR1 and CDR2 from the germline V gene are SQVTM and ANQGSEA. Trimming stripped 5 bases from V and 3 bases from J, with 11 bases between. CDR3 nucleotides: TGCAGCGTTCCGGGACACGGCTACGAGCAGTACTTC. Its protein is CSVPGHGYEQYF.

The CDR3 loop is CANSRDRDYEQYF. CDR3 sequence (DNA): TGTGCCAACTCACGGGACAGGGATTACGAGCAGTACTTC. This chain joins TRBV2 and TRBJ2-5, with TRBD1 matching over 9 bases. The DNA end is more similar to TRBJ2-7, so the J call may be wrong. CDR3 length equals 13 residues. Germline V gene lookup returns CDR1 SNHLY and CDR2 FYNNEI.

This clonotype was found a few times. The rearrangement joins TRBV7-2 to TRBJ2-1; a weak D match, TRBD2 (5 bases). This CDR3 contains 13 residues. CDR1 and CDR2 from the germline V gene are SGHTA and FQGNSA. V lost 0 bases, J lost 12 bases, and 12 bases lay in between. The CDR3 DNA is TGTGCCAGCAGCTTAGCGTTTAGCGATCGGCAGTTCTTC. As protein: CASSLAFSDRQFF. The full variable domain, its missing parts supplied by reference TRBV7-2 and TRBJ2-1, is GAGVSQSPSNKVTEKGKDVELRCDPISGHTALYWYRQSLGQGLEFLIYFQGNSAPDKSGLPSDRFSAERTGGSVSTLTIQRTQQEDSAVYLCASSLAFSDRQFFGPGTRLTVL.

The sample holds a few counts of this clonotype. This chain joins TRBV21-1 and TRBJ2-7; TRBD2, the table's D call, was not compared with the DNA. TRBV21-1 is designated a pseudogene. The CDR3 is made up of 19 amino acids. The DNA for the CDR3 is TGTGCCAGCAGCAACCCGACTAGCGGGAGGGGGTCCCACGTATACGAGCAGTACTTC. It specifies CASSNPTSGRGSHVYEQYF.

This chain joins TRBV3-1 and TRBJ2-3; 8 bases are shared with TRBD2. This CDR3 spans 16 amino acids. Germline trimming cut 2 bases from V and 0 bases from J; bases unmatched to any gene: 4. Germline CDR1 and CDR2: LGHDT and YNNKEL (reference sequence). This CDR3 reads CASSQRGGASTDTQYF. CDR3 in DNA: TGTGCCAGCAGCCAACGGGGGGGTGCTAGCACAGATACGCAGTATTTT.

The chain uses TRBV15 and TRBJ2-7; 7 nucleotides match TRBD1. Trimming took 2 bases from V and 2 from J; bases not matched to a gene: 6. Germline V gives CDR1 LNHNV, CDR2 YYDKDF (reference sequence). The CDR3 is 15 amino acids. Here the CDR3 DNA reads TGTGCCACCAGCAGACCAGGACAGGCGACCTACGAGCAGTACTTC. It yields the protein CATSRPGQATYEQYF. Using reference TRBV15 and TRBJ2-7 for the parts outside the CDR3, the full variable domain is DAMVIQNPRYQVTQFGKPVTLSCSQTLNHNVMYWYQQKSSQAPKLLFHYYDKDFNNEADTPDNFQSRRPNTSFCFLDIRSPGLGDTAMYLCATSRPGQATYEQYFGPGTRLTVT.

The chain joins TRBV27 to TRBJ2-6; no definite D call. Trimming removed 6 bases at V and 1 base at J, with 7 bases between. The CDR3 runs 14 residues. Germline V gene lookup returns CDR1 MNHEY and CDR2 SMNVEV (reference sequence). Written as DNA, the CDR3 is TGTGCCAGCAGAGAGTTTTCTGGGGCCAACGTCCTGACTTTC. It is translated as CASREFSGANVLTF.

The gene calls are TRBV11-2 and TRBJ2-7; 8 nucleotides match TRBD1. CDR1 is SGHAT, CDR2 FQNNGV, per germline. V lost 4 bases, J lost 2 bases, and 4 bases stayed unmatched. The CDR3 consists of 14 residues. This CDR3 reads CASSSQGQAYEQYF. As DNA, the CDR3 is TGTGCCAGCAGCTCCCAGGGACAGGCCTACGAGCAGTACTTC. Supplemented by reference TRBV11-2 and TRBJ2-7, the full variable domain reads EAGVAQSPRYKIIEKRQSVAFWCNPISGHATLYWYQQILGQGPKLLIQFQNNGVVDDSQLPKDRFSAERLKGVDSTLKIQPAKLEDSAVYLCASSSQGQAYEQYFGPGTRLTVT.

This sequence joins TRBV6-2 or TRBV6-3 and TRBJ2-3, with D unclear. Germline lookup yields CDR1 MNHEY and CDR2 SVGEGT. The CDR3 consists of 15 residues. Deletions cut 7 bases from V and 0 bases from J, with 14 bases between. The CDR3 sequence: CASNHRVASTDTQYF. The DNA of the CDR3 is TGTGCCAGCAACCACCGGGTGGCTAGCACAGATACGCAGTATTTT.

The CDR3 nucleotides are TGTGCCAGCTTTGAATCTGAGGGGTTCTTAGGATCAGAGACCCAGTACTTC. Translating gives CASFESEGFLGSETQYF. V is TRBV21-1 and J is TRBJ2-4; whether TRBD1, the table's D call, matches the DNA was not checked. The J call could be wrong; TRBJ2-5 is a better fit for the DNA end. TRBV21-1 is labeled a pseudogene. This CDR3 contains 17 residues.